The T cell receptor beta chain under discussion was sequenced for a study of CD8 T cells in Susac syndrome. Broader study findings: In Susac syndrome, the CD4+ T cell repertoires did not show clonal expansion.

In the case of this clonotype: What it binds is not known.

The RNA input was about 0.45 to 1 ug, and it was reverse transcribed with random hexamers. TCRdb analysed the immunoSEQ multiplex PCR reads with MiXCR anew, one entry per CDR3 protein. Among about 180,000 distinct CDR3 sequences listed, 85% to 95% were seen once. CDR1 and CDR2 from the germline V gene are SGHTA and FQGNSA. The CDR3 has 15 amino acids. With 4 bases removed from V and 5 bases from J, the gap between germline ends came to 17 bases. The J gene is TRBJ2-5, the V gene TRBV7-2; D is possibly TRBD1 (5 bases). Sequencing used CD4+ T cells from PBMCs. This receptor was identified in a human donor with Susac syndrome. CDR3 bases: TGTGCCAGCAGCTCCAGGGCCCTTACCCAGGAGACCCAGTACTTC. It yields the protein CASSSRALTQETQYF.